The 9 T cell receptor beta chains reported below all come from one sample, sequenced in a study of human T cells and chemical hapten exposure. TCRdb ran MiXCR on the RACE reads and lists one entry per CDR3 protein. The data hold just over 350,000 distinct CDR3 sequences, with just under 6.5% observed a single time. Time point in this sample: patch test 2, 6 weeks after DPC sensitization. Treatment here: therapeutic diphenylcyclopropenone sensitization with weekly scalp DPC. The source was whole blood, collected in connection with sensitization to the hapten diphenylcyclopropenone (DPC). Receptors originate from a woman aged 18-29 years with alopecia areata. Some clones in this sample may be carry-over from other donors' samples.

The CDR3 DNA reads TGCAGTGCTAGAGATCTCCTAGCGGGGGGGCCAAGGGAGACCCAGTACTTC. This encodes CSARDLLAGGPRETQYF. The V gene is TRBV20-1, the J gene TRBJ2-5; 12 bases are shared with TRBD2. The germline V gene has CDR1 DFQATT and CDR2 SNEGSKA (reference sequence). The CDR3 covers 17 residues. Trimming took 0 bases from V and 5 from J; bases not matched to a gene: 10.

This chain connects TRBV5-5 to TRBJ1-5; D gene uncertain. Per germline, CDR1 SGHKS and CDR2 YYEKEE (reference sequence). This CDR3 is built from 17 residues. The V end was cut by 5 bases, the J end by 1 base, with 19 bases between. CDR3 in amino acids: CASSATAVAVSNQPQHF. The CDR3 region has the DNA TGTGCCAGCAGTGCAACAGCCGTGGCGGTAAGCAATCAGCCCCAGCATTTT.

This clonotype was counted many times. This chain uses TRBV29-1 with TRBJ1-5; a weak D match, TRBD1 (5 bases). The CDR3 loop spans 14 amino acids. Looked up from germline, CDR1 is SQVTM and CDR2 is ANQGSEA. V lost 5 bases and J lost 0, with 11 bases in between. The CDR3 sequence: CSVLVQDSNQPQHF. Here the CDR3 DNA reads TGCAGCGTTCTGGTACAGGATAGCAATCAGCCCCAGCATTTT. Full variable domain (remainder filled in from reference TRBV29-1 and TRBJ1-5): SAVISQKPSRDICQRGTSLTIQCQVDSQVTMMFWYRQQPGQSLTLIATANQGSEATYESGFVIDKFPISRPNLTFSTLTVSNMSPEDSSIYLCSVLVQDSNQPQHFGDGTRLSIL.

The chain recombines TRBV7-2 with TRBJ2-7; 7 nucleotides align to TRBD1. Unmatched junction bases numbered 10, after V lost 5 bases and J lost 6 bases. From germline, CDR1 is SGHTA and CDR2 FQGNSA. The CDR3 is 14 residues long. The DNA for the CDR3 is TGTGCCAGCAGCCGGGGACAGAGTGTGGCCGAGCAGTACTTC. It translates to CASSRGQSVAEQYF.

This clonotype was seen more than once but under ten times. V and J are TRBV21-1 and TRBJ1-2; no check of the table's D call, TRBD1, against the DNA was made. TRBV21-1 counts as a pseudogene. The CDR3 runs 15 residues. CDR3 sequence (DNA): TGTGCCAGCAGCCTCGGGACCTATAAGTGGTATGGCTACACCTTC. Amino acids: CASSLGTYKWYGYTF.

This clonotype was seen repeatedly, ten times or more. V and J are TRBV13 and TRBJ1-1; 8 bases align to TRBD1. The V gene end was trimmed by 7 bases and the J gene end by 4 bases; junction bases not matched to a gene: 5. From germline, CDR1 is PRHDT and CDR2 FYEKMQ (reference sequence). This CDR3 has 13 residues. The CDR3 DNA reads as TGTGCCAGCACCCTCGGACAGGGCACTGAAGCTTTCTTT. Translated, it gives CASTLGQGTEAFF.

This clonotype was detected many times. V gene TRBV20-1 combines with J gene TRBJ1-2; a weak D match, TRBD1 (5 bases). The CDR3 is 14 amino acids. Germline V gene sequence: CDR1 DFQATT, CDR2 SNEGSKA (reference sequence). The V end lost 0 bases, the J end lost 7 bases, and 15 bases lay between the germline ends. The CDR3 sequence: CSARDPGREGGYTF. DNA of the CDR3: TGCAGTGCTAGAGATCCCGGCAGGGAGGGTGGCTACACCTTC.

This clonotype has ten or more counts. One end of the junction is discordant with germline, which a read error may explain. V gene TRBV7-7 combines with J gene TRBJ2-2; a weak D match, TRBD1 (5 bases). The CDR3 runs 16 residues. Germline V lookup: CDR1 SSHAT, CDR2 FNYEAQ (reference sequence). This CDR3 is CASSLGVAANTGELFF. CDR3 DNA sequence: TGTGCTAGCAGCTTAGGGGTGGCAGCCAACACCGGGGAGCTGTTTTTT.

This clonotype was detected only a few times. J is TRBJ2-1 and V is TRBV27; the D gene is possibly TRBD1 (7 bases). Trimming left V 3 bases short and J 4 bases short, with 16 bases between. The V gene's germline CDR1 is MNHEY and CDR2 SMNVEV (reference sequence). The CDR3 spans 16 residues. The CDR3 DNA is TGTGCCAGCAGTTTGCTCGGGCAGGGGGGTTACAATGAGCAGTTCTTC. Translated: CASSLLGQGGYNEQFF.